Listed here is a single T cell receptor beta chain. This CDR3 is 17 amino acids long. This specimen comes from a study of beta chain features in type 1 diabetes. The isolated RNA, all of it, was reverse transcribed, so expressed TCRB transcripts were what got sequenced. Sequencing was performed with immunoSEQ multiplex PCR; in TCRdb, only in-frame clones are kept and a portion is missing. The sample lists under 20,000 clones, roughly 44% occurring once. J is TRBJ2-1 and V is TRBV21-1; TRBD2 is the table's D call, not checked against the DNA. TRBV21-1 represents a pseudogene. The origin of this receptor is a woman aged 35 to 49 in good health. The source material was stem cell memory CD4+ T cells from blood. CDR3 region: CASSRPTSGGAYNEQFF. CDR3 coding DNA: TGTGCCAGCAGCAGACCGACTAGCGGGGGAGCCTACAATGAGCAGTTCTTC.